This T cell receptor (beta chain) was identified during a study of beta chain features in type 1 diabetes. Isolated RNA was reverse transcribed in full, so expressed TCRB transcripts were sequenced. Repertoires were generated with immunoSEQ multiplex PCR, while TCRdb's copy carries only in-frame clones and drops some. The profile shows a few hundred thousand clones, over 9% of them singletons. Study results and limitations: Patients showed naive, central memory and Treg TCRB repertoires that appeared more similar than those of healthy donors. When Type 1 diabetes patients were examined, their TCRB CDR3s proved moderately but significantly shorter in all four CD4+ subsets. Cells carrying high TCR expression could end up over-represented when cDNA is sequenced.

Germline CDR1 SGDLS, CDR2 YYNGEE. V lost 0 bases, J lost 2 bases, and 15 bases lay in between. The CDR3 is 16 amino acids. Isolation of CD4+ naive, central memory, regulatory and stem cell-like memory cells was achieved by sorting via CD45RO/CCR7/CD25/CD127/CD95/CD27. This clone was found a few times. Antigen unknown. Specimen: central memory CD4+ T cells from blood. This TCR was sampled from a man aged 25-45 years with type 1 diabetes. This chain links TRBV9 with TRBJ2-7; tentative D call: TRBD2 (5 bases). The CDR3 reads CASSVGSDGLAYEQYF. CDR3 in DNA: TGTGCCAGCAGCGTAGGTAGCGACGGTCTGGCCTACGAGCAGTACTTC.